The 32 T cell receptor beta chains below come from one sample, sequenced in a study of cytomegalovirus exposure and HLA in healthy donors. Profiled with immunoSEQ multiplex PCR; TCRdb holds only in-frame clones, not every one. Of over 200,000 clones listed, over 75% are singletons. Sample: PBMCs. The origin of the receptors is a woman between 18 and 29 years old in good health and CMV-seropositive.

The rearrangement uses TRBV30 and TRBJ2-7; TRBD1 aligns across 9 bases. Germline V gene data show CDR1 as GTSNPN and CDR2 as SVGIG (reference sequence). The length of the CDR3 is 15 residues. Trimming took 3 bases from V and 6 from J; bases not matched to a gene: 12. The CDR3 coding sequence is TGTGCCTGGAGGCTTATGCTGGGACAGGGCAGCGAGCAGTACTTC. Translation gives CAWRLMLGQGSEQYF.

This clone was detected only a few times. The J gene is TRBJ2-3, the V gene TRBV7-9; possibly TRBD2 for D (5 bases). CDR1 is SEHNR, CDR2 FQNEAQ, per germline (reference sequence). The CDR3 consists of 17 residues. The V gene lost 0 bases and the J gene lost 0 bases, with 13 bases spanning the gap. CDR3 DNA: TGTGCCAGCAGCTTAGCGATCGGGGAGCTTAGCACAGATACGCAGTATTTT. Its protein product is CASSLAIGELSTDTQYF. The full variable domain, in which reference TRBV7-9 and TRBJ2-3 provide the parts outside the CDR3, is DTGVSQNPRHKITKRGQNVTFRCDPISEHNRLYWYRQTLGQGPEFLTYFQNEAQLEKSRLLSDRFSAERPKGSFSTLEIQRTEQGDSAMYLCASSLAIGELSTDTQYFGPGTRLTVL.

This chain connects TRBV4-1 to TRBJ2-2; D is possibly TRBD2 (6 bases). The V gene's germline CDR1 is MGHRA and CDR2 YSYEKL. Trimming stripped 4 bases from V and 0 bases from J, with 12 bases between. The CDR3 length is 16 residues. The CDR3 DNA is TGCGCCAGCAGCCGGGGACTGACAGCGAACACCGGGGAGCTGTTTTTT. It translates to CASSRGLTANTGELFF.

V is TRBV27 and J is TRBJ2-7; 9 bases are shared with TRBD1. V lost 6 bases, J lost 3 bases, and 6 bases stayed unmatched. This CDR3 is built from 14 residues. CDR1 is MNHEY, CDR2 SMNVEV, per germline (reference sequence). CDR3 amino acids: CASRAGTGHYEQYF. As DNA, the CDR3 is TGTGCCAGCAGAGCCGGGACAGGGCACTACGAGCAGTACTTC.

This clone has a single count. The chain joins TRBV7-2 to TRBJ2-4; TRBD2 is a possible D gene (6 bases). Germline V gene lookup returns CDR1 SGHTA and CDR2 FQGNSA. Trimming took off 4 bases at V and 7 bases at J, with 17 bases between the two ends. CDR3 length equals 15 residues. CDR3 bases: TGTGCCAGCAGCTCTAAGGCGGGAAGAGGGAACATTCAGTACTTC. It is translated as CASSSKAGRGNIQYF.

The J gene is TRBJ2-7, the V gene TRBV29-1; 8 bases align to TRBD2. Losses at the gene ends were 7 bases for V and 3 bases for J; bases not matched to a gene: 14. Germline V gene lookup returns CDR1 SQVTM and CDR2 ANQGSEA. The CDR3 sequence is 15 residues long. The CDR3 here is CSARGGGLASYEQYF. CDR3 nucleotide sequence: TGCAGCGCCCGGGGGGGTGGACTAGCTAGCTACGAGCAGTACTTC.

The gene calls are TRBV14 and TRBJ2-3; possibly TRBD2 for D (5 bases). The CDR3 has 18 amino acids. Per the germline V gene, CDR1 is SGHDN and CDR2 is FVKESK. V dropped 0 bases and J dropped 8 bases, with 24 bases sitting between them. Written as DNA, the CDR3 is TGTGCCAGCAGCCAAGAATTCGCCGTAGCGCCGGTCATGGGTACGCAGTATTTT. It encodes CASSQEFAVAPVMGTQYF. The full variable domain, its missing parts supplied by reference TRBV14 and TRBJ2-3, is EAGVTQFPSHSVIEKGQTVTLRCDPISGHDNLYWYRRVMGKEIKFLLHFVKESKQDESGMPNNRFLAERTGGTYSTLKVQPAELEDSGVYFCASSQEFAVAPVMGTQYFGPGTRLTVL.

The chain uses TRBV7-8 and TRBJ1-1; TRBD1 is a possible D gene (6 bases). CDR1 SGHVS and CDR2 FQNEAQ come from the germline V gene. The V end was cut by 5 bases, the J end by 3 bases, with 22 bases between. This CDR3 contains 17 residues. This chain's CDR3 is CASSPYRVLTLDTEAFF. The CDR3 DNA reads as TGTGCCAGCAGCCCGTACAGGGTTCTCACCCTGGACACTGAAGCTTTCTTT.

The rearrangement links TRBV6-5 to TRBJ1-2; unclear D gene. The germline V gene has CDR1 MNHEY and CDR2 SVGAGI. The V end lost 7 bases, the J end lost 2 bases, and 14 bases lay between the germline ends. This CDR3 contains 14 residues. This CDR3 reads CASTVNVANYGYTF. In DNA, the CDR3 is TGTGCCAGCACCGTTAATGTCGCGAACTATGGCTACACCTTC.

The chain couples TRBV7-9 to TRBJ2-7, with D uncertain. From germline, CDR1 is SEHNR and CDR2 FQNEAQ (reference sequence). The length of the CDR3 is 12 residues. The V gene lost 1 base and the J gene lost 7 bases, with 8 bases spanning the gap. The CDR3 DNA sequence: TGTGCCAGCAGCTTAGAAGCTAGGGAGCAGTACTTC. It codes for CASSLEAREQYF.

The chain carries TRBV29-1 and TRBJ2-3; tentatively, D is TRBD1 (5 bases). Trimming pared 5 bases from V and 2 bases from J, leaving 11 bases between. This CDR3 contains 13 residues. Germline V gene sequence: CDR1 SQVTM, CDR2 ANQGSEA. The CDR3, as DNA: TGCAGCGTTCCGGACACGAACACAGATACGCAGTATTTT. Translated: CSVPDTNTDTQYF.

Details on this clone: At the DNA level, this CDR3 is encoded by other sequences in the same sample as well. The gene calls are TRBV28 and TRBJ2-1; D is unresolved. In germline, CDR1 is MDHEN, CDR2 SYDVKM. V was clipped by 3 bases and J by 7 bases, with 7 bases between them. The CDR3 sequence is 12 residues long. The CDR3 here is CASSFRGNEQFF. The DNA for the CDR3 is TGTGCCAGCAGTTTTCGCGGAAATGAGCAGTTCTTC.

The rearrangement uses TRBV5-1 and TRBJ2-2, with a possible D match to TRBD1 (5 bases). Germline CDR1 SGHRS, CDR2 YFSETQ. Trimming pared 4 bases from V and 5 bases from J, leaving 15 bases between. CDR3 length equals 15 residues. The CDR3 spells CASSESGLKTGELFF. The DNA for the CDR3 is TGCGCCAGCAGCGAATCAGGGCTGAAGACCGGGGAGCTGTTTTTT.

The chain has TRBV7-6 and TRBJ2-1, with TRBD2 identical over 8 bases. V trimming: 0 bases; J trimming: 0 bases; junction bases outside the gene matches: 10. This CDR3 comprises 19 residues. CDR1 SGHVS and CDR2 FNYEAQ come from the germline V gene. CDR3 sequence: CASSLALNGAGGSYNEQFF. The CDR3 DNA reads TGTGCCAGCAGCTTAGCGCTAAACGGGGCGGGAGGCTCCTACAATGAGCAGTTCTTC. Using reference TRBV7-6 and TRBJ2-1 for the parts outside the CDR3, the full variable domain is GAGVSQSPRYKVTKRGQDVALRCDPISGHVSLYWYRQALGQGPEFLTYFNYEAQQDKSGLPNDRFSAERPEGSISTLTIQRTEQRDSAMYRCASSLALNGAGGSYNEQFFGPGTRLTVL.

This chain joins TRBV5-4 and TRBJ2-7; 7 bases match TRBD2. CDR3 size: 13 residues. J gave up 7 bases and V 0 bases, and 4 bases lay outside the gene matches. Germline V lookup: CDR1 SGHNT, CDR2 YYREEE (reference sequence). In nucleotides, the CDR3 is TGTGCCAGCAGCTTGGGCCTGGGGGGGGAGCAGTACTTC. Translated: CASSLGLGGEQYF.

The gene calls are TRBV19 and TRBJ2-7; 10 bases match TRBD2. Looked up from germline, CDR1 is LNHDA and CDR2 is SQIVND (reference sequence). This CDR3 is built from 15 residues. V dropped 4 bases and J dropped 2; count of bases not matched to a gene: 5. The CDR3 here is CASSNLAGAPYEQYF. CDR3 DNA sequence: TGTGCCAGTAGTAACCTAGCGGGAGCCCCCTACGAGCAGTACTTC.

This clone was picked up one time. The genes are TRBV19 and TRBJ2-5; the D is unclear. V lost 3 bases to trimming and J lost 0 bases, with 8 bases between them. Germline V gene lookup returns CDR1 LNHDA and CDR2 SQIVND (reference sequence). This CDR3 spans 14 amino acids. CDR3: CASSISSYQETQYF. CDR3 nucleotides: TGTGCCAGTAGTATTTCGTCGTACCAAGAGACCCAGTACTTC.

J is TRBJ1-1 and V is TRBV6-1; unclear D gene. The germline V gene encodes CDR1 MNHNS and CDR2 SASEGT. CDR3 size: 14 residues. V gave up 3 bases and J gave up 3 bases, with 11 bases separating them. The CDR3 region is CASSDKSPHTEAFF. The CDR3 nucleotides read TGTGCCAGCAGTGATAAGAGCCCCCACACTGAAGCTTTCTTT.

This clone was counted once. CDR3 sequence reads: CASSEKTGISGYTF. The CDR3 DNA sequence: TGTGCCAGCAGCGAGAAGACAGGGATAAGTGGCTACACCTTC. The J gene is TRBJ1-2, the V gene TRBV5-4, with TRBD1 matching 7 bases. The germline CDR1 and CDR2 sequences are SGHNT and YYREEE (reference sequence). The trim removed 4 bases at V and 7 bases at J, leaving 10 bases unmatched. CDR3 length equals 14 residues.

This clone came up a few times. V usage is TRBV5-4 and J usage is TRBJ2-7; the match to TRBD2 covers 11 bases. The trim removed 4 bases at V and 4 bases at J, leaving 7 bases unmatched. The germline gives CDR1 SGHNT, CDR2 YYREEE (reference sequence). The CDR3 is made up of 15 amino acids. CDR3 in amino acids: CASSPTSGSRYEQYF. The DNA for the CDR3 is TGTGCCAGCAGCCCTACTAGCGGGAGCAGGTACGAGCAGTACTTC.

This clone was observed a single time. The V call is TRBV9, the J call TRBJ1-3, with D possibly TRBD1 on 5 matching bases. This CDR3 has 15 amino acids. In germline, CDR1 is SGDLS, CDR2 YYNGEE. The germline V and J ends were trimmed by 3 bases and 3 bases, with 13 bases remaining between them. The CDR3 reads CASSAAGGDGNTIYF. In DNA form, the CDR3 reads TGTGCCAGCAGCGCAGCTGGGGGGGATGGAAACACCATATATTTT.

V gene TRBV29-1 combines with J gene TRBJ2-3; 9 bases fit TRBD1. After removal of 6 bases from V and 3 bases from J, the junction contained 10 bases not matched to a gene. This CDR3 comprises 15 residues. Germline CDR1 SQVTM, CDR2 ANQGSEA. DNA for the CDR3: TGCAGCGTATCGACAGGGGGAGCGGAAACAGATACGCAGTATTTT. Protein: CSVSTGGAETDTQYF.

This chain connects TRBV19 to TRBJ2-2, with TRBD2 matching over 11 bases. The CDR3 runs to 13 residues. The V and J ends lost 7 bases and 8 bases, in that order; junction bases with no gene match: 3. Germline V gives CDR1 LNHDA, CDR2 SQIVND (reference sequence). CDR3 in DNA: TGTGCCAGTATGGGACTAGCGGAGGGGGAGCTGTTTTTT. Protein: CASMGLAEGELFF.

This chain joins TRBV4-1 and TRBJ2-7; D possibly corresponds to TRBD1 (5 bases). The CDR3 loop spans 17 amino acids. V lost 1 base and J 7 bases, leaving 23 bases between the germline ends. The germline gives CDR1 MGHRA, CDR2 YSYEKL. CDR3 nucleotides: TGCGCCAGCAGCCAAGCGGAATCTCGGGCAGGGTTGGGAGAGCAGTACTTC. Amino acid sequence: CASSQAESRAGLGEQYF.

V usage is TRBV9 and J usage is TRBJ2-7, with 12 bases that match TRBD2. CDR3 length: 16 residues. The germline CDR1 and CDR2 sequences are SGDLS and YYNGEE. The J segment lost 0 bases and the V segment lost 2 bases, leaving 3 bases of the junction unmatched. CDR3 sequence (DNA): TGTGCCAGCAGCGTGGAGACTAGCGGGGGCTCCTACGAGCAGTACTTC. Its protein product is CASSVETSGGSYEQYF.

The chain's CDR3 is CASSLQGYGYTF. In DNA form, the CDR3 reads TGTGCCAGCAGCTTACAGGGGTATGGCTACACCTTC. The chain has TRBV7-2 and TRBJ1-2, with D perhaps TRBD1 (6 bases). V was shortened by 2 bases and J by 5 bases, with 6 bases between the two germline ends. The germline CDR1 and CDR2 sequences are SGHTA and FQGNSA. The CDR3 is made up of 12 amino acids. Using reference TRBV7-2 and TRBJ1-2 for the parts outside the CDR3, the full variable domain is GAGVSQSPSNKVTEKGKDVELRCDPISGHTALYWYRQSLGQGLEFLIYFQGNSAPDKSGLPSDRFSAERTGGSVSTLTIQRTQQEDSAVYLCASSLQGYGYTFGSGTRLTVV.

The J gene is TRBJ1-2, the V gene TRBV6-6; D is unclear. Trimming removed 6 bases at V and 9 bases at J, with 11 bases between. This CDR3 region has 11 residues. CDR1 MNHNY and CDR2 SVGAGI come from the germline V gene (reference sequence). The CDR3 DNA sequence: TGTGCCAGCAGCCCTGGGAGTCGCTACACCTTC. Protein sequence: CASSPGSRYTF.

The gene calls are TRBV7-9 and TRBJ2-7, with D uncertain. The CDR3 contains 16 residues. Germline V gene lookup returns CDR1 SEHNR and CDR2 FQNEAQ (reference sequence). The V and J ends lost 4 bases and 3 bases respectively, with 19 bases between them. CDR3 in DNA: TGTGCCAGCAGCTCCCCGAGTAACGACGGGTACTACGAGCAGTACTTC. Translating it yields CASSSPSNDGYYEQYF.

A single count supports this clone. The J gene is TRBJ2-3, the V gene TRBV6-1, with a tentative D call TRBD1 (5 bases). In germline, CDR1 is MNHNS, CDR2 SASEGT. V was trimmed by 3 bases and J by 3 bases, leaving 7 bases between them. The CDR3 extends over 13 amino acids. CDR3 sequence: CASSETETDTQYF. The CDR3 DNA reads as TGTGCCAGCAGTGAGACAGAAACAGATACGCAGTATTTT.

The gene calls are TRBV28 and TRBJ2-7; TRBD1 might be the D (5 bases). V was pared by 6 bases and J by 0 bases, with 15 bases between. The CDR3 runs to 15 residues. Germline CDR1 is MDHEN and CDR2 is SYDVKM. In nucleotides, the CDR3 is TGTGCCAGCAGCGCAGGGCTGCTGAGCTCCTACGAGCAGTACTTC. Translating it yields CASSAGLLSSYEQYF. Variable domain in full (rest from reference TRBV28 and TRBJ2-7): DVKVTQSSRYLVKRTGEKVFLECVQDMDHENMFWYRQDPGLGLRLIYFSYDVKMKEKGDIPEGYSVSREKKERFSLILESASTNQTSMYLCASSAGLLSSYEQYFGPGTRLTVT.

This clone appeared a single time. V and J are TRBV27 and TRBJ1-5; 8 bases are shared with TRBD1. CDR1 is MNHEY, CDR2 SMNVEV, per germline (reference sequence). The CDR3 consists of 16 residues. V lost 6 bases, J lost 5 bases, and 12 bases stayed unmatched. CDR3 loop: CASSVLRTGGDQPQHF. Written as DNA, the CDR3 is TGTGCCAGCAGCGTGCTGAGAACAGGGGGGGATCAGCCCCAGCATTTT.

V and J are TRBV29-1 and TRBJ1-1; perhaps TRBD1 as D (6 bases). The CDR3 has 11 residues. CDR1 is SQVTM, CDR2 ANQGSEA, per germline. Deletions cut 5 bases from V and 12 bases from J, with 16 bases between. CDR3 coding DNA: TGCAGCGTTTACAGGGTAGGAGCGACTTTCTTT. Translated, it gives CSVYRVGATFF.